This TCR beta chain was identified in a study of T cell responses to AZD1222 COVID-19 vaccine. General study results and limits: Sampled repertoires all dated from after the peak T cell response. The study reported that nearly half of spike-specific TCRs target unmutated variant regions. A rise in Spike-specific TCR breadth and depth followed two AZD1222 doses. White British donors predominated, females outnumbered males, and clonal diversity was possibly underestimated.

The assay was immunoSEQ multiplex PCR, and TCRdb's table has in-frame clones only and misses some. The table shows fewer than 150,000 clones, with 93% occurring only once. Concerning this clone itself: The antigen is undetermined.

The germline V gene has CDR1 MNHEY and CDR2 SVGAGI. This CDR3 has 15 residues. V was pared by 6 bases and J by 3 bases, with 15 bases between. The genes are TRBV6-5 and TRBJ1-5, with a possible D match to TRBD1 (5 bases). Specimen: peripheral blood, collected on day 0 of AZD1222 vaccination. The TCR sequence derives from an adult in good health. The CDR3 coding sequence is TGTGCCAGCAGCGCGGGGCTACAGGTCAATCAGCCCCAGCATTTT. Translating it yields CASSAGLQVNQPQHF.